This T cell receptor (beta chain) was identified during a study of blood T cell repertoires in COVID-19. Study-wide background: Acute-phase and convalescent COVID-19 samples originated in the United States, Italy and Spain.

V trimming: 6 bases; J trimming: 2 bases; junction bases outside the gene matches: 6. The germline V gene has CDR1 LNHNV and CDR2 YYDKDF (reference sequence). This CDR3 is built from 15 residues. A few counts support this clone. Study processing details: Reference gene primers were amplified, and this amplification served to estimate nucleated cell counts. Sequencing used immunoSEQ multiplex PCR; TCRdb keeps in-frame clones, though not all of them. V, J and clone size were drawn from that table, and D and trimming were deduced from the DNA. The table records approximately 210,000 clones, under 90% of them present only once.

This TCR came from an elderly woman with acute or convalescent COVID-19. The sample consisted of peripheral blood. This chain links TRBV15 with TRBJ1-5; TRBD1 matches at 8 bases. The CDR3 nucleotides are TGTGCCACCAGTCAGGGGGCGCGGGGCAATCAGCCCCAGCATTTT. Encoded protein: CATSQGARGNQPQHF. The entire variable domain, with the rest obtained from reference TRBV15 and TRBJ1-5, is as follows: DAMVIQNPRYQVTQFGKPVTLSCSQTLNHNVMYWYQQKSSQAPKLLFHYYDKDFNNEADTPDNFQSRRPNTSFCFLDIRSPGLGDTAMYLCATSQGARGNQPQHFGDGTRLSIL.